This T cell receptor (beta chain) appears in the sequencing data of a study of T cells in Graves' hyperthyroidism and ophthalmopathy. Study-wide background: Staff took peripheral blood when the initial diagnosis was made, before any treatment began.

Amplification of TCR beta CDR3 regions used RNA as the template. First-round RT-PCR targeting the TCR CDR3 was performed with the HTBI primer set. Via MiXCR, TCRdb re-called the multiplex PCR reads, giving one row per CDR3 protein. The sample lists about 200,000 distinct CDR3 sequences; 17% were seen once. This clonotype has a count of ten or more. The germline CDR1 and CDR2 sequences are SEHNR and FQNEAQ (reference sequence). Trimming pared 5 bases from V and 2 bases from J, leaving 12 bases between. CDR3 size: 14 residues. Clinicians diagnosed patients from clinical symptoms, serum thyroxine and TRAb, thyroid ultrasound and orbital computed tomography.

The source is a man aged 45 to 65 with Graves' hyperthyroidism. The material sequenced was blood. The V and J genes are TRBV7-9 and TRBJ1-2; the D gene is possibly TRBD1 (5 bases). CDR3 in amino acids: CASSLKGANYGYTF. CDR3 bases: TGTGCCAGCAGCCTAAAAGGGGCCAACTATGGCTACACCTTC. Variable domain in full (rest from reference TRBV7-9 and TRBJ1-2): DTGVSQNPRHKITKRGQNVTFRCDPISEHNRLYWYRQTLGQGPEFLTYFQNEAQLEKSRLLSDRFSAERPKGSFSTLEIQRTEQGDSAMYLCASSLKGANYGYTFGSGTRLTVV.